This T cell receptor (beta chain) was identified during a study of shared clonotypes between healthy human individuals (dated by TCRdb to about 2020). For context, the study as a whole: The cohort comprised two women and three men aged 18 to 49 years. For each donor, CD4 naive and CD4 memory were each given three plates, CD8 naive was given two plates, and CD8 memory was given one plate. Each donor's leukapheresis produced roughly between roughly 0.94 and 9.5 billion PBMCs. Libraries were prepared and TCR repertoires were sequenced by different laboratories using diverse techniques, in order to increase sequencing depth and limit assay-specific biases. The study deeply sequenced blood TCR repertoires of about 5 healthy adults to estimate repertoire size and the extent of clonotype sharing between individuals. Results the study describes overall, beyond this receptor: Because the study included only a small number of donors, the genetic and exposure-history diversity represented was limited. Pairwise subsampling indicated that sequencing depth was expected to affect the degree of clonotype sharing among donors. Sharing across several donors was observed for 5% to 6.5% of naive CD4, less than 4% of naive CD8, 2.3% of memory CD4, and around 0.42% of memory CD8 clonotypes. Even with the large sequencing depth, rarefaction of the sorted-subset datasets indicated that sequencing was incomplete. Sampling was limited to blood, and TCR repertoires in tissue likely differ from TCR repertoires in blood. Clonotypes shared by all four sorted-subset donors showed higher generation probabilities than non-shared clonotypes. Estimated clonotype richness was generally larger for naive than for memory subsets.

From the cysteine through the phenylalanine, the CDR3 covers 13 amino acids. Only the CDR3 DNA is retained, 39 bases long and in frame from the first base. The V and J ends are trimmed by 6 bases and 6 bases, leaving 18 bases between them. CDR1 SQVTM and CDR2 ANQGSEA were looked up in the germline V gene. As regards this clone: It lacks a known antigen. The sample holds no much larger clone one base away, and base qualities are not on file.

For the CD8 naive samples, CD45RO-negative cells were positively selected for CCR7, yielding a CD45RA+CCR7+ population from which TemRA cells were excluded. The donors were healthy, HIV-negative adults who had no recently reported acute infections or vaccinations. Every donor was a Caucasian adult residing in Nashville, Tennessee, USA. Blood was collected by leukapheresis, and PBMCs were isolated by Ficoll-Histopaque density gradient centrifugation and then cryopreserved in liquid nitrogen vapor phase. Purity and quantity of every magnetically sorted T cell population were checked by analytical flow cytometry. Genomic DNA was isolated from every sorted fraction and measured by UV absorbance on a Nanodrop 2000c. Using the deep immunoSEQ assay, TCR CDR3 regions were amplified from genomic DNA by multiplex PCR. Extracted genomic DNA from each cell subset was distributed evenly across all wells of several immunoSEQ 96-well plates, and each plate was treated as a replicate. For sorted subsets, each replicate PCR was loaded with 200 ng genomic DNA, equivalent to about 30,000 T cell genomes. The purified libraries were quantified using a Qubit 3.0 fluorometer, sized with a Bioanalyzer 2100, and then quantified again using the KAPA Library Quantification kit. Each immunoSEQ 96-well plate was sequenced on its own single-read 150-cycle Illumina NextSeq 550 flow cell. The paper's data handling went like this. The immunoSEQ output contained only junctional sequences without quality scores, so filtering could not match that applied to full-length reads. To assign V/J genes and CDR3, sequences were annotated using PyIR, a Python wrapper for IgBLAST v1.9, with IMGT germline references. Any read was removed if the V/J assignment was weak (E-value above 1e-6), the CDR3 was missing, or the read contained stop codons, out-of-frame junctions, or ambiguous translated residues. V3J clonotypes were defined by identical inferred V gene, J gene, and CDR3 amino acid sequence. Percentage overlap between repertoires was calculated by dividing the number of shared unique clonotypes by the size of the smaller repertoire. Richness of each repertoire was evaluated using RTK rarefaction, the Chao1 estimator, and Recon v2.1 estimates of unobserved clonotypes. For all TCRbeta clonotypes obtained by the gDNA method from several donors, generation probabilities were computed with OLGA. This immuneACCESS table, as held by TCRdb, lists in-frame sequences with V and J called but not all clones. Of the missing ones, under half trace to an unresolved V gene in checked studies; the others have no known cause. That table supplies the V and J calls and clone size; D and trimming were determined from the DNA. The sample records under 1 million clones, approximately 97% of which are singletons. Of the sample, 0.2% to 0.25% is held by the ten largest clones.

The sample consisted of naive CD8+ T cells sorted from blood. The cell subset or site label here, explained by the study, means: CD45RA+CCR7+. The sequence derives from a man aged 25 to 40 in good health. The rearranged segments are TRBV29-1 and TRBJ2-7, with the D gene possibly TRBD1 or TRBD2, each one fitting 6 bases. The CDR3 amino acid sequence is: CSVAYGGSREQYF. The nucleotides read TGCAGCGTCGCGTACGGGGGCTCTCGCGAGCAGTACTTC.